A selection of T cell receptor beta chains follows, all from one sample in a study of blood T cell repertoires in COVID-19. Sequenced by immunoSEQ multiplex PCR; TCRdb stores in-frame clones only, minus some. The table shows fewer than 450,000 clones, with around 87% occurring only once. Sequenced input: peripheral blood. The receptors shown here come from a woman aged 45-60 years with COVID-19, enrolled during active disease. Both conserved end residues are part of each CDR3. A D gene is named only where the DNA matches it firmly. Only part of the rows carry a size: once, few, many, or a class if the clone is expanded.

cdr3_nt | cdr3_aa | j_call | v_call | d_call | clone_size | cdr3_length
TGCGCCAGCAGCGGGGGGACAGGTTCCAGCATTCAGTACTTC | CASSGGTGSSIQYF | TRBJ2-4 | TRBV5-1 | TRBD1 | - | 14
TGTGCCAGCAGCTTAGGCCCCGGGACAGAAAATGGCTACACCTTC | CASSLGPGTENGYTF | TRBJ1-2 | TRBV5-4 | TRBD1 | - | 15
TGCGCCAGCAGCCAAGGGGACAGGAGTACCTACGAGCAGTACTTC | CASSQGDRSTYEQYF | TRBJ2-7 | TRBV4-1 | TRBD1 | - | 15
TGCAGCGTGCAGGGGGCACGAAGTGCCACTGAAGCTTTCTTT | CSVQGARSATEAFF | TRBJ1-1 | TRBV29-1 | TRBD1 | few | 14
TGTGCCAGCAGTTTGACAGGGGCGGGAAACACCGGGGAGCTGTTTTTT | CASSLTGAGNTGELFF | TRBJ2-2 | TRBV6-5 | TRBD1 | - | 16
TGTGCCAGCAGTGAACAGGGTAGTTCACCCCTCCACTTT | CASSEQGSSPLHF | TRBJ1-6 | TRBV2 | - | - | 13
TGTGCCAGCAGACAGGGGGCTGGCACTGAAGCTTTCTTT | CASRQGAGTEAFF | TRBJ1-1 | TRBV25-1 | TRBD1 | - | 13
TGTGCCAGCTCACCCCAGACTAGCGGGAGGAATCGGGGAGAGCAGTTCTTC | CASSPQTSGRNRGEQFF | TRBJ2-1 | TRBV18 | TRBD2 | - | 17
TGTGCCAGTACCAGGACAGGGGGAAACAGTGGCTACACCTTC | CASTRTGGNSGYTF | TRBJ1-2 | TRBV27 | TRBD1 | once | 14
TGTGCCACCGAAGGACAGGGGCGTACTGAAGCTTTCTTT | CATEGQGRTEAFF | TRBJ1-1 | TRBV10-3 | TRBD1 | - | 13
TGCAGCGTTGAATGGAGGGTGTACAATGAGCAGTTCTTC | CSVEWRVYNEQFF | TRBJ2-1 | TRBV29-1 | - | - | 13
TGTGCCAGCAGCCAAGGCGTGGGAGAGGACACCGGGGAGCTGTTTTTT | CASSQGVGEDTGELFF | TRBJ2-2 | TRBV4-2 | - | - | 16
TGCGCCAGCAGCAGGGGAAGGGGGGAGACCCAGTACTTC | CASSRGRGETQYF | TRBJ2-5 | TRBV5-1 | - | once | 13
TGCGCCAGCAGCTCTAATAGCGGGAATCAGAATGAGCAGTTCTTC | CASSSNSGNQNEQFF | TRBJ2-1 | TRBV5-1 | TRBD2 | - | 15
TGTGCCAGCAGTAGGGTAGCGGATAGCAATCAGCCCCAGCATTTT | CASSRVADSNQPQHF | TRBJ1-5 | TRBV6-2/TRBV6-3 | - | - | 15
TGTGCCAGTACCCCTGGGCGACTAGCGGGAGTTGGTGAGCAGTTCTTC | CASTPGRLAGVGEQFF | TRBJ2-1 | TRBV19 | TRBD2 | - | 16
TGTGCCAGCAGCCAAGGGACTGCAACCGGGGAGCTGTTTTTT | CASSQGTATGELFF | TRBJ2-2 | TRBV4-2 | - | - | 14
TGCAGTGCTGCCGTGGAGAGGGATTTACGTTTT | CSAAVERDLRF | TRBJ2-3 | TRBV20-1 | - | - | 11
TGTGCCAGCAGTTTACGACAGGGGGATGGCTACACCTTC | CASSLRQGDGYTF | TRBJ1-2 | TRBV12-3/TRBV12-4 | TRBD1 | - | 13
TGTGCCAGCAGCTTAGAGGGGGCCCCCCAAGAGACCCAGTACTTC | CASSLEGAPQETQYF | TRBJ2-5 | TRBV7-7 | TRBD1 | - | 15
TGTGCCAGCTCACCACCGCGGCAGGGGAACACTGAAGCTTTCTTT | CASSPPRQGNTEAFF | TRBJ1-1 | TRBV18 | - | - | 15
TGTGCCAGCAGCGTAGAGGGGGGGAATGAGCAGTTCTTC | CASSVEGGNEQFF | TRBJ2-1 | TRBV9 | - | once | 13
TGTGCCTGGAACGCGGTTAATGAGCAGTTCTTC | CAWNAVNEQFF | TRBJ2-1 | TRBV30 | - | once | 11
TGCGCCAGCAGCCAATCGCGACTATATGGCTACACCTTC | CASSQSRLYGYTF | TRBJ1-2 | TRBV5-1 | - | - | 13
TGTGCCAGCAGCCGCAGGATGAACACTGAAGCTTTCTTT | CASSRRMNTEAFF | TRBJ1-1 | TRBV5-6 | - | - | 13
TGTGCCAGTAGTATTCGACCACTCGGGGACACTGAAGCTTTCTTT | CASSIRPLGDTEAFF | TRBJ1-1 | TRBV19 | - | - | 15
TGCGCCAGCAGCTTGGGGGTTGCTAGCGGGGTCCGAGGGCAGTTCTTC | CASSLGVASGVRGQFF | TRBJ2-1 | TRBV5-1 | TRBD2 | - | 16
TGTGCCAGCAGCTTAGGCACCACAGGGGACTATGGCTACACCTTC | CASSLGTTGDYGYTF | TRBJ1-2 | TRBV7-8 | TRBD1 | - | 15
TGTGCCAGCAGTTTAGGAGTAATGTACCGGAATGAGCAGTTCTTC | CASSLGVMYRNEQFF | TRBJ2-1 | TRBV6-5 | - | - | 15
TGCAGTGCTAGTGGAACAGGGTCGAAGAACACTGAAGCTTTCTTT | CSASGTGSKNTEAFF | TRBJ1-1 | TRBV20-1 | - | - | 15
TGTGCCAGCAGCCAAAGACTAGCGGGAAAGTTCTTC | CASSQRLAGKFF | TRBJ2-1 | TRBV3-1/TRBV3-2 | TRBD2 | - | 12
TGTGCCAGCAGCTTATCCGGGACACTTCCGTATTTT | CASSLSGTLPYF | TRBJ2-3 | TRBV5-6 | - | once | 12
TGTGCCAGCAGCTTAGTGCGGTTTTTATGGCCCTCTAAAGCTTTCTTT | CASSLVRFLWPSKAFF | TRBJ1-1 | TRBV13 | - | - | 16
TGCGCCAGCAGCCAAGAAACTATGGAGACCCAGTACTTC | CASSQETMETQYF | TRBJ2-5 | TRBV4-1 | - | - | 13
TGTGCCAGCAGTCACAGGGACTACGAGCAGTACTTC | CASSHRDYEQYF | TRBJ2-7 | TRBV12-3/TRBV12-4 | - | - | 12
TGTGCCAGCAGGACGTCAGCCCACGGGGTCTACGAGCAGTACTTC | CASRTSAHGVYEQYF | TRBJ2-7 | TRBV6-5 | - | - | 15
TGTGCCAGCAGCTTAAATAGGAACACTGAAGCTTTCTTT | CASSLNRNTEAFF | TRBJ1-1 | TRBV7-2 | - | - | 13
TGTGCCAGCTCACCACAACAAGGCCTGGGCATCGGGGACTACGAGCAGTACTTC | CASSPQQGLGIGDYEQYF | TRBJ2-7 | TRBV18 | - | - | 18